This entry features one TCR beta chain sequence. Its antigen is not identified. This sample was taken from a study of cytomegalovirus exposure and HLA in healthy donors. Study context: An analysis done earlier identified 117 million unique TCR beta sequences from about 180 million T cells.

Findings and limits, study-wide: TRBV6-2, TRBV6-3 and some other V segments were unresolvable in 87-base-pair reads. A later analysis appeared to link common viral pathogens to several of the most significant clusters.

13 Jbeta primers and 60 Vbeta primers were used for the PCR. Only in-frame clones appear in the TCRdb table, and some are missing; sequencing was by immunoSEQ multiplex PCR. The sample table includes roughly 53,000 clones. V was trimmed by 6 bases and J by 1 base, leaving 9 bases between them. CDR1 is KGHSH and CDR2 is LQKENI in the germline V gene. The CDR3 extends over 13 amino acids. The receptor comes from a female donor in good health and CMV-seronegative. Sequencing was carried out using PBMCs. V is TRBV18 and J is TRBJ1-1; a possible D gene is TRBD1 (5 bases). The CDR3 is CASSQTGNTEAFF. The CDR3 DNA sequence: TGTGCCAGCTCGCAAACAGGGAACACTGAAGCTTTCTTT.